A single sample is the source of the 12 T cell receptor beta chains below, sequenced in a study of early T cells in non-severe SARS-CoV-2 infection. TCRdb independently ran MiXCR on the 5' RACE reads; one entry per CDR3 protein. The repertoire holds some 77,000 distinct CDR3 sequences, with about 5% as singletons. This specimen was whole blood, taken at baseline. The receptors stem from an adult who was a healthcare worker with PCR-confirmed SARS-CoV-2 infection or an uninfected control (not recorded which).

This clonotype was seen at least ten times. V usage is TRBV10-2 and J usage is TRBJ1-1; TRBD1 matches 7 bases. This CDR3 spans 11 amino acids. Germline CDR1 reads WSHSY; CDR2 reads SAAADI. Trimming cost V 7 bases and J 8 bases; bases outside gene matches: 4. The CDR3 is CASMRTGEAFF. The CDR3, as DNA: TGCGCCAGCATGAGGACAGGAGAAGCTTTCTTT.

The table lists this clonotype with a few counts. The rearrangement links TRBV7-9 to TRBJ2-7, with 8 nucleotides matching TRBD1. V gave up 7 bases and J gave up 5 bases; unmatched junction bases: 16. CDR1 is SEHNR, CDR2 FQNEAQ, per germline (reference sequence). The length of the CDR3 is 16 residues. The CDR3 DNA follows: TGTGCCAGCACCACGGCGACGGACAGGGTTCATGACGAGCAGTACTTC. It specifies CASTTATDRVHDEQYF. Based on the CDR3 plus reference TRBV7-9 and TRBJ2-7, the full variable domain is DTGVSQNPRHKITKRGQNVTFRCDPISEHNRLYWYRQTLGQGPEFLTYFQNEAQLEKSRLLSDRFSAERPKGSFSTLEIQRTEQGDSAMYLCASTTATDRVHDEQYFGPGTRLTVT.

This clonotype was observed a few times. The V call is TRBV19, the J call TRBJ2-3, with no clear D. Trimming took off 3 bases at V and 1 base at J, with 5 bases between the two ends. Germline lookup yields CDR1 LNHDA and CDR2 SQIVND (reference sequence). The CDR3 is 13 residues long. The CDR3 reads CASSIGGTDTQYF. CDR3 DNA sequence: TGTGCCAGTAGTATTGGAGGCACAGATACGCAGTATTTT.

This clonotype appeared a few times. V gene TRBV5-1 combines with J gene TRBJ2-2; perhaps TRBD1 as D (5 bases). The CDR3 runs 15 residues. The germline V and J ends were trimmed by 1 base and 1 base, with 8 bases remaining between them. Germline lookup yields CDR1 SGHRS and CDR2 YFSETQ. The DNA of the CDR3 is TGCGCCAGCAGCTTGTTTGGACAGAACACCGGGGAGCTGTTTTTT. Encoded protein: CASSLFGQNTGELFF.

This clonotype was observed a handful of times. This rearrangement joins TRBV18 to TRBJ1-4; possibly TRBD1 for D (5 bases). The V gene's germline CDR1 is KGHSH and CDR2 LQKENI. V was clipped by 6 bases and J by 5 bases, with 13 bases between them. CDR3 length equals 14 residues. In DNA, the CDR3 is TGTGCCAGCTCTTCTGCTGGGGGAAATGAAAAACTGTTTTTT. It specifies CASSSAGGNEKLFF.

The chain recombines TRBV9 with TRBJ2-3; perhaps TRBD2 as D (7 bases). Trimming took 1 base from V and 1 from J, leaving 16 bases between them. The CDR3 runs 17 residues. Germline V gives CDR1 SGDLS, CDR2 YYNGEE. The CDR3 DNA follows: TGTGCCAGCAGCGTAAGGGGGGGGCTGGGAGGCACAGATACGCAGTATTTT. Translation: CASSVRGGLGGTDTQYF.

Ten or more counts support this clonotype. The V gene is TRBV6-5, the J gene TRBJ2-1; 10 bases map to TRBD1. CDR1 and CDR2 from the germline V gene are MNHEY and SVGAGI. V lost 6 bases to trimming and J lost 7 bases; unmatched junction nucleotides: 9. The CDR3 is 15 residues long. CDR3 nucleotide sequence: TGTGCCAGCAGCCCACGACAGGGGGCCGGGAATGAGCAGTTCTTC. It specifies CASSPRQGAGNEQFF.

The count of this clonotype is one. A much larger clone differs from this one at a single base, so this may be a read error. The CDR3 sequence: CSARDPRSPADTQYF. The CDR3, as DNA: TGCAGTGCTAGAGATCCCAGGAGTCCCGCAGATACGCAGTATTTT. The V call is TRBV20-1, the J call TRBJ2-3, with D hard to call. Trimming took 0 bases from V and 4 from J, leaving 14 bases between them. Germline V gene lookup returns CDR1 DFQATT and CDR2 SNEGSKA (reference sequence). The CDR3 spans 15 residues.

Only a few counts were recorded for this clonotype. This chain links TRBV12-3 or TRBV12-4 with TRBJ2-7; 7 positions agree with TRBD2. V was clipped by 3 bases and J by 6 bases; unmatched bases: 14. The CDR3 loop spans 16 amino acids. As DNA, the CDR3 is TGTGCCAGCAGTTTTTTGGGGAGGGCGTCCGGGGGCGAGCAGTACTTC. As protein: CASSFLGRASGGEQYF.

The rearrangement links TRBV28 to TRBJ1-4, with D unresolved. This CDR3 region has 13 residues. Germline V gives CDR1 MDHEN, CDR2 SYDVKM. V was pared by 6 bases and J by 5 bases, with 10 bases between. The CDR3: CASRRQLNEKLFF. CDR3 nucleotides: TGTGCCAGCAGGCGTCAGTTAAATGAAAAACTGTTTTTT.

The genes are TRBV19 and TRBJ2-5, with TRBD1 matching 10 bases. V shed 4 bases, J shed 1 base, and the junction held 9 bases outside the gene matches. This CDR3 is built from 17 residues. CDR1 is LNHDA and CDR2 is SQIVND in the germline V gene (reference sequence). In nucleotides, the CDR3 is TGTGCCAGTAGTACCCACGGATGGACAGGGGGCCAAGAGACCCAGTACTTC. Residues: CASSTHGWTGGQETQYF. The whole variable domain, remainder taken from reference TRBV19 and TRBJ2-5, is DGGITQSPKYLFRKEGQNVTLSCEQNLNHDAMYWYRQDPGQGLRLIYYSQIVNDFQKGDIAEGYSVSREKKESFPLTVTSAQKNPTAFYLCASSTHGWTGGQETQYFGPGTRLLVL.

In its sample, this clonotype was seen many times. The chain combines TRBV7-9 with TRBJ2-7; 14 bases map to TRBD2. J gave up 6 bases and V 4 bases, and 5 bases lay outside the gene matches. This CDR3 comprises 15 residues. Per germline, CDR1 SEHNR and CDR2 FQNEAQ (reference sequence). The CDR3 DNA follows: TGTGCCAGCAGCTCGGGACTAGCGGGAGTAAGCGAGCAGTACTTC. It yields the protein CASSSGLAGVSEQYF.